This T cell receptor (beta chain) emerged from a study of vaccination and CD4 T cells after COVID-19. Comments on this clonotype: No antigen is known for it.

This CDR3 comprises 14 residues. V was shortened by 5 bases and J by 5 bases, with 13 bases between the two germline ends. CDR1 and CDR2 from the germline V gene are SGHTA and FQGTGA. Described time point: late sampling 161 to 241 days after vaccination in a few convalescent patients. As to treatment: approximately 10-day PBMC culture with coronavirus spike peptide pools or control peptides (ViraFEST assay). The study sequenced cultured CD4+ T cell DNA using the Oncomine TCR Beta short-read assay. Via MiXCR, TCRdb re-called the PCR reads, giving one row per CDR3 protein. Seen here are about 21,000 distinct CDR3 sequences, 45% to 55% observed once, and the top ten hold about 13%.

J is TRBJ2-1 and V is TRBV7-3, with D perhaps matching TRBD2 (6 bases). The source was CD4+ T cells from blood, cultured in vitro, collected about 7 months after SARS-CoV-2 vaccination. This clonotype originated in a human donor who had recovered from COVID-19. CDR3 coding DNA: TGTGCCAGCAGCGCGGACCCGGGGGACAATGAGCAGTTCTTC. The encoded protein is CASSADPGDNEQFF.